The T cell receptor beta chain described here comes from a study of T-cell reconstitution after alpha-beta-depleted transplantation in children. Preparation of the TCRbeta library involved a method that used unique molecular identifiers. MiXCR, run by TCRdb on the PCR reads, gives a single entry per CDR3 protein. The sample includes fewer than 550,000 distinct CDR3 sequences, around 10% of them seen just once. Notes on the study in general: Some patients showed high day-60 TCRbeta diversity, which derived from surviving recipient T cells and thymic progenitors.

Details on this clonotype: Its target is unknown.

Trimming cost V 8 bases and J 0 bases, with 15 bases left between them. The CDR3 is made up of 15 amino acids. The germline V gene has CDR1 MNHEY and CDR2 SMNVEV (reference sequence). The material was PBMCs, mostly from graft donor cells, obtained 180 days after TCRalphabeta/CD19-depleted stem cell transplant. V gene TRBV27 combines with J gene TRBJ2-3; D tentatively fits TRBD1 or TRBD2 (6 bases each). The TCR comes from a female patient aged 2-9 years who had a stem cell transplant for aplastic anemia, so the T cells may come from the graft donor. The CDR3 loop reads CASARGVTSTDTQYF. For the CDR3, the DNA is TGTGCCAGCGCTAGGGGGGTTACTAGCACAGATACGCAGTATTTT.